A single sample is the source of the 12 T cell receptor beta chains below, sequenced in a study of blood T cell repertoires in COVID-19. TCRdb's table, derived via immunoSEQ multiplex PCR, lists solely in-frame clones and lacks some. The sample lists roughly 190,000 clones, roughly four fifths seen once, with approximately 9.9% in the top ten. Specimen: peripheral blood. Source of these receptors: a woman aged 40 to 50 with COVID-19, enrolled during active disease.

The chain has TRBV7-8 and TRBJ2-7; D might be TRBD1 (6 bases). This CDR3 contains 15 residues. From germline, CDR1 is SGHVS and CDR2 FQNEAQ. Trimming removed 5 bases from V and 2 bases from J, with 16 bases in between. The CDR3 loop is CASSPRTADAYEQYF. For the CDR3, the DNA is TGTGCCAGCAGCCCGAGGACAGCGGACGCCTACGAGCAGTACTTC.

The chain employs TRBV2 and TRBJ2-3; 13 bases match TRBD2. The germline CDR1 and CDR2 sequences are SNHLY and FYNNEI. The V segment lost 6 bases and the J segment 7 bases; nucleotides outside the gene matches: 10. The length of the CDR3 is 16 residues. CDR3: CASRFTSGRAGNTQYF. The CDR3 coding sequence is TGTGCCAGCAGGTTTACTAGCGGGAGGGCCGGAAATACGCAGTATTTT.

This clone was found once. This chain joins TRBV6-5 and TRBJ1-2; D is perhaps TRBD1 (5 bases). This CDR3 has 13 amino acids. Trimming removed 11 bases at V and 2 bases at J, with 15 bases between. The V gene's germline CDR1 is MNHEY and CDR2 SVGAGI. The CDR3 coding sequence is TGTGCCCTGCGGGACGGTGGGAACTATGGCTACACCTTC. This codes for CALRDGGNYGYTF.

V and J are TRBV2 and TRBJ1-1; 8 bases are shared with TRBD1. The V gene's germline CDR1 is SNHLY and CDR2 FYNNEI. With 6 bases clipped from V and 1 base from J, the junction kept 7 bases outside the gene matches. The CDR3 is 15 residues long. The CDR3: CASRIDRGGNTEAFF. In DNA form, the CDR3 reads TGTGCCAGCAGGATAGACAGGGGAGGGAACACTGAAGCTTTCTTT. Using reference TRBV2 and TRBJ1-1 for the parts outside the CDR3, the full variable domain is EPEVTQTPSHQVTQMGQEVILRCVPISNHLYFYWYRQILGQKVEFLVSFYNNEISEKSEIFDDQFSVERPDGSNFTLKIRSTKLEDSAMYFCASRIDRGGNTEAFFGQGTRLTVV.

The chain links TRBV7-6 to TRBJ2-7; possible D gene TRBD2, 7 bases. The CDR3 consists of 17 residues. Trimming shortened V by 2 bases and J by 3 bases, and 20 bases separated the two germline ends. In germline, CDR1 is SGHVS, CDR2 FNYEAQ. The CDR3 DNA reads TGTGCCAGCAGCTTAATGGGGGGGGCCGGGACTTTCTACGAGCAGTACTTC. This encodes CASSLMGGAGTFYEQYF.

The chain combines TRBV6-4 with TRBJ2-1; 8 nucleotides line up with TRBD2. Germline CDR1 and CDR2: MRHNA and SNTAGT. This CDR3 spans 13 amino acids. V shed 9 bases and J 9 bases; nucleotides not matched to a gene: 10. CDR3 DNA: TGTGCCAGTGGACGGGGGGGCGATAGTGAGCAGTTCTTC. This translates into CASGRGGDSEQFF.

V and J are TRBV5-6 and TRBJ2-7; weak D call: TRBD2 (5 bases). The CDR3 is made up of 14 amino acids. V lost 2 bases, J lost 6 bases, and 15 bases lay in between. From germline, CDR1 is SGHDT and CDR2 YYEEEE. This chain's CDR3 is CASSFLSGWSEQYF. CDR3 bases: TGTGCCAGCAGCTTTCTTTCGGGATGGAGCGAGCAGTACTTC.

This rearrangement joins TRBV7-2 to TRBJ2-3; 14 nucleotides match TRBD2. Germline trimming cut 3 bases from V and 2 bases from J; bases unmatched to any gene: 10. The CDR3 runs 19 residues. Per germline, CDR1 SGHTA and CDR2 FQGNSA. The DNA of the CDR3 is TGTGCCAGCAGCTTGGGGACTAGCGGGGGCTCGTTATTCACAGATACGCAGTATTTT. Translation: CASSLGTSGGSLFTDTQYF.

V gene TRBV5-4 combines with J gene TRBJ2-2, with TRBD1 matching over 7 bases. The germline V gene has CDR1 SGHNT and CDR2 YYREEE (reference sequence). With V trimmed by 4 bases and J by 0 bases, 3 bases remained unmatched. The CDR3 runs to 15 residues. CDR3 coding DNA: TGTGCCAGCAGCCAAGGGACAGCGAACACCGGGGAGCTGTTTTTT. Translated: CASSQGTANTGELFF.

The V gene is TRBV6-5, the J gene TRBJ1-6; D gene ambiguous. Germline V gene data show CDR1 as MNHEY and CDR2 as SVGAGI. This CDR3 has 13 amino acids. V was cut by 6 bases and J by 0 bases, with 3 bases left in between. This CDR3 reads CASSNSYNSPLHF. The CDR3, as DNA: TGTGCCAGCAGCAACTCCTATAATTCACCCCTCCACTTT.

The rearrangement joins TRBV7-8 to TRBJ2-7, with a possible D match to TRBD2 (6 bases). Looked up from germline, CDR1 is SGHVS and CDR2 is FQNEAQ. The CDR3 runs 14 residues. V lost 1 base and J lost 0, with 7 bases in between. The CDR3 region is CASSLGRASYEQYV. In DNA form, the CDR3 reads TGTGCCAGCAGCTTAGGGAGGGCCTCCTACGAGCAGTACGTC.

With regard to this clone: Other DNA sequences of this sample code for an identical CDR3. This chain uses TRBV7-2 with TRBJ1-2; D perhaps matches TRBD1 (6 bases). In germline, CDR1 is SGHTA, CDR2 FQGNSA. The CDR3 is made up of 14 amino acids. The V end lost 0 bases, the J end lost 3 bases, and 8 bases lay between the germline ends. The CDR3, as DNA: TGTGCCAGCAGCTTAGCAGCAGGGGACTATGGCTACACCTTC. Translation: CASSLAAGDYGYTF.